Shown below are 7 T cell receptor beta chains from a single sample sequenced in a study of blood T cell repertoires in COVID-19. The method was immunoSEQ multiplex PCR; TCRdb's version includes in-frame clones alone and lacks a portion of them. The sample has 130,000 to 150,000 clones, around 85% seen once. Material: peripheral blood. These receptors were obtained from a woman between 40 and 50 years old with active or convalescent COVID-19.

The chain combines TRBV27 with TRBJ1-1; D uncertain. CDR1 is MNHEY, CDR2 SMNVEV, per germline (reference sequence). The CDR3 covers 17 residues. V lost 3 bases and J lost 4, with 21 bases in between. CDR3 residues: CASSFYPPTAEGTEAFF. As DNA, the CDR3 is TGTGCCAGCAGTTTTTACCCCCCGACTGCGGAGGGCACTGAAGCTTTCTTT.

CDR3 sequence (DNA): TGTGCCAGCAGCCAGGCAGGCCCCTATAATTCACCCCTCCACTTT. Its protein product is CASSQAGPYNSPLHF. The chain couples TRBV3-1 (or the pseudogene TRBV3-2) to TRBJ1-6; D is unresolved. Germline V gives CDR1 LGHDT, CDR2 YNNKEL (reference sequence). V lost 3 bases, J lost 2 bases, and 8 bases lay in between. This CDR3 is built from 15 residues.

The rearrangement joins TRBV9 to TRBJ1-1, with TRBD1 identical over 9 bases. The V gene end was trimmed by 2 bases and the J gene end by 2 bases; junction bases not matched to a gene: 4. CDR3 length: 15 residues. Germline CDR1 and CDR2: SGDLS and YYNGEE. CDR3 coding DNA: TGTGCCAGCAGCGTTATGGGACAGGGAAACACTGAAGCTTTCTTT. Encoded protein: CASSVMGQGNTEAFF.

The chain employs TRBV30 and TRBJ1-2; D possibly corresponds to TRBD1 (5 bases). The germline V gene encodes CDR1 GTSNPN and CDR2 SVGIG (reference sequence). This CDR3 contains 11 residues. Trimming removed 3 bases at V and 8 bases at J, with 10 bases between. CDR3 bases: TGTGCCTGGAGGAGGAGGGGAGGCTACACCTTC. Translation gives CAWRRRGGYTF.

The rearrangement uses TRBV30 and TRBJ1-1; no firm D call. There are 12 residues in the CDR3. Germline V gene lookup returns CDR1 GTSNPN and CDR2 SVGIG (reference sequence). The ends were cut back, 2 bases at V and 7 bases at J, with 11 bases in the middle. CDR3 nucleotides: TGTGCCTGGAGTACATTGCAGAATGAAGCTTTCTTT. Translated, it gives CAWSTLQNEAFF.

The chain has TRBV7-2 and TRBJ2-2; a weak D match, TRBD1 (5 bases). Trimming shortened V by 7 bases and J by 2 bases, and 14 bases separated the two germline ends. This CDR3 has 15 amino acids. From germline, CDR1 is SGHTA and CDR2 FQGNSA. The CDR3 sequence is CASTPTETNTGELFF. As DNA, the CDR3 is TGTGCCAGCACCCCGACAGAAACTAACACCGGGGAGCTGTTTTTT.

V usage is TRBV28 and J usage is TRBJ1-3; D is unresolved. The CDR3 loop spans 12 amino acids. Germline-derived CDR1 and CDR2 are MDHEN and SYDVKM. Trimming shortened V by 7 bases and J by 8 bases, and 12 bases separated the two germline ends. The CDR3: CASTDRVYTIYF. DNA for the CDR3: TGTGCCAGCACCGATCGGGTGTACACCATATATTTT.